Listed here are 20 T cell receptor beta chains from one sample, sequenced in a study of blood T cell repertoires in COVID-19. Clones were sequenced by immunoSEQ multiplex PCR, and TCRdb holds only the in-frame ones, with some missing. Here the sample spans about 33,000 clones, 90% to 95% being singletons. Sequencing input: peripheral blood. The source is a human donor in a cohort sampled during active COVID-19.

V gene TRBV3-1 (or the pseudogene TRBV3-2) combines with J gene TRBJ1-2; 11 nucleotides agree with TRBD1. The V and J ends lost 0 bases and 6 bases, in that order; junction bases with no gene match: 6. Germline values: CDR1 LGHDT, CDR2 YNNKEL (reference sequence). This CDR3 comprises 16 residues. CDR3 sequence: CASSQEGTGGIHGYTF. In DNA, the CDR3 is TGTGCCAGCAGCCAAGAAGGGACAGGGGGTATCCATGGCTACACCTTC.

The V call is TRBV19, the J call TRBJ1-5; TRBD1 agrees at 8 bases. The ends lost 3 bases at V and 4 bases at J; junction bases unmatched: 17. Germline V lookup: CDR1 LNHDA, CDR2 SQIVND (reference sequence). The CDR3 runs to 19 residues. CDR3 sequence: CASSILRTGTILVNQPQHF. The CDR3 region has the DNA TGTGCCAGTAGTATTCTTAGGACAGGGACCATCCTCGTGAATCAGCCCCAGCATTTT.

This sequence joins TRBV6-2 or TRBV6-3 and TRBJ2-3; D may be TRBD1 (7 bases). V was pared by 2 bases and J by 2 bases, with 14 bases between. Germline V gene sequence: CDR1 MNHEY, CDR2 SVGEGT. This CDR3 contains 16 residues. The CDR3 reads CASSYGRGEPTDTQYF. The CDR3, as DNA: TGTGCCAGCAGTTACGGCAGGGGGGAACCCACAGATACGCAGTATTTT.

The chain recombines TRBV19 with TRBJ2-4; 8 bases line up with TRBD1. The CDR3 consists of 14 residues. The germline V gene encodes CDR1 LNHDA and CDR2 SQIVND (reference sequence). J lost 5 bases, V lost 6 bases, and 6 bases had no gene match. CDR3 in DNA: TGTGCCAGTAGACTTGACAGGGGACAAAACATTCAGTACTTC. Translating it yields CASRLDRGQNIQYF.

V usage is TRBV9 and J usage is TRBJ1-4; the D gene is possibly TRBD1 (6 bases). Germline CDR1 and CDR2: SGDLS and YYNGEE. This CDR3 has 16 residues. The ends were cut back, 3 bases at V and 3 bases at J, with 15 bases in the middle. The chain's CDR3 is CASSADVTGPNEKLFF. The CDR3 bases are TGTGCCAGCAGCGCCGACGTGACAGGACCTAATGAAAAACTGTTTTTT.

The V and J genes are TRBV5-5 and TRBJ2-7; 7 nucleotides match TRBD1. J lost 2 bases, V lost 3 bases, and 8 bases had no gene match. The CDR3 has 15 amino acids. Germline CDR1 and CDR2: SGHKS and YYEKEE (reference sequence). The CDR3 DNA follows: TGTGCCAGCAGCTCGGACAGGATGGTGACCTACGAGCAGTACTTC. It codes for CASSSDRMVTYEQYF.

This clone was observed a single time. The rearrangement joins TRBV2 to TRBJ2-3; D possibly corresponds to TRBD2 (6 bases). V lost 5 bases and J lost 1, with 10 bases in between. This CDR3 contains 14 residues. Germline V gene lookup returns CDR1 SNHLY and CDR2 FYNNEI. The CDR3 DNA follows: TGTGCCAGCAGTTTGTCGGGGGGCACAGATACGCAGTATTTT. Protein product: CASSLSGGTDTQYF.

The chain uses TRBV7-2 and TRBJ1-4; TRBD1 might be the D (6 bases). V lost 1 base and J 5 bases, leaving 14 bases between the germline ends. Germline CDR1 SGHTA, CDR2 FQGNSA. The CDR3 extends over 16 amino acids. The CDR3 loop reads CASSLGSTGLNEKLFF. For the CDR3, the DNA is TGTGCCAGCAGCTTAGGATCGACAGGCCTGAATGAAAAACTGTTTTTT.

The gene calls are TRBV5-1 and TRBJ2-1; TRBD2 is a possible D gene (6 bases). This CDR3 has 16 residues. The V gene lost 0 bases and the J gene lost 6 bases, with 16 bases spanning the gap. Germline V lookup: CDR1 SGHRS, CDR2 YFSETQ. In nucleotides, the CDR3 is TGCGCCAGCAGCTTGGGCCTCGCGGGACCCTCCAATGAGCAGTTCTTC. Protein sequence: CASSLGLAGPSNEQFF.

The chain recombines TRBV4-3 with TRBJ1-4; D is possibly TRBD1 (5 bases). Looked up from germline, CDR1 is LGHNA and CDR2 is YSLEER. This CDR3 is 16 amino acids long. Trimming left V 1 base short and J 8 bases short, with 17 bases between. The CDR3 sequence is CASSQGAKGRGEKLFF. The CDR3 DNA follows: TGCGCCAGCAGCCAAGGGGCCAAGGGACGGGGGGAAAAACTGTTTTTT.

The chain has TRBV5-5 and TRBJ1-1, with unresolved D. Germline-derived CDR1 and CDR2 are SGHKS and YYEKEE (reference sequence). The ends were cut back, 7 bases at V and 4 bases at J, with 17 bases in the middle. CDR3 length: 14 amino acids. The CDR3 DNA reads TGTGCCAGCGGGCGACCTGGAGGAGGCACTGAAGCTTTCTTT. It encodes CASGRPGGGTEAFF.

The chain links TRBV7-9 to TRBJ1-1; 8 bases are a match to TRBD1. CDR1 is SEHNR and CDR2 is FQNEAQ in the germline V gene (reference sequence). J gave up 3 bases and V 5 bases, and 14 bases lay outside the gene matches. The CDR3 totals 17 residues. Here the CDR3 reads CASSPDRAVDGDTEAFF. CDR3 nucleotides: TGTGCCAGCAGCCCGGACAGGGCAGTCGACGGGGACACTGAAGCTTTCTTT.

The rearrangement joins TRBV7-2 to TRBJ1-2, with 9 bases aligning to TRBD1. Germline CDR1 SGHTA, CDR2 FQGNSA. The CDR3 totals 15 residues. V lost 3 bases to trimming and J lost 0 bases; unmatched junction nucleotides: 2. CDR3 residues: CASSFRDRANYGYTF. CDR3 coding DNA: TGTGCCAGCAGCTTCCGGGACAGGGCTAACTATGGCTACACCTTC. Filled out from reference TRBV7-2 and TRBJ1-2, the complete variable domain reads GAGVSQSPSNKVTEKGKDVELRCDPISGHTALYWYRQSLGQGLEFLIYFQGNSAPDKSGLPSDRFSAERTGGSVSTLTIQRTQQEDSAVYLCASSFRDRANYGYTFGSGTRLTVV.

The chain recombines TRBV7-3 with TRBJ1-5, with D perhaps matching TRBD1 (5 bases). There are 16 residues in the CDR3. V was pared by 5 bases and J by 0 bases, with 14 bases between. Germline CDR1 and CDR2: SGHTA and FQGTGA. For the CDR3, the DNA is TGTGCCAGCAGCCCCCAACAGGCAAATAGCAATCAGCCCCAGCATTTT. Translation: CASSPQQANSNQPQHF. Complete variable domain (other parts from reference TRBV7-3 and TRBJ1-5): GAGVSQTPSNKVTEKGKYVELRCDPISGHTALYWYRQSLGQGPEFLIYFQGTGAADDSGLPNDRFFAVRPEGSVSTLKIQRTERGDSAVYLCASSPQQANSNQPQHFGDGTRLSIL.

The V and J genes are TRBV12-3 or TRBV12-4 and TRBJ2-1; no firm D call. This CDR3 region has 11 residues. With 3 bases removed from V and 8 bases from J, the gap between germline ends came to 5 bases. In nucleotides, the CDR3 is TGTGCCAGCAGTTTTCTCCATGAGCAGTTCTTC. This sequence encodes CASSFLHEQFF.

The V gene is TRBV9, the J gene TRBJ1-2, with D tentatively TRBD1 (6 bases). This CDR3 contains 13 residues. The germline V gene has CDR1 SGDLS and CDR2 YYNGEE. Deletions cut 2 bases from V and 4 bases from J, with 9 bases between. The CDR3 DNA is TGTGCCAGCAGCGTCGGACAGAGCTATGGCTACACCTTC. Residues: CASSVGQSYGYTF.

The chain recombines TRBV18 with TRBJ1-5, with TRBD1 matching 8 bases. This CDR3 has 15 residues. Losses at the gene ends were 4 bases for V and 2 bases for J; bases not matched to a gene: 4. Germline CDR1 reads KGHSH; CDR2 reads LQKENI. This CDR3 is CASSRQGNGNQPQHF. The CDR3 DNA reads TGTGCCAGCTCACGACAGGGGAATGGCAATCAGCCCCAGCATTTT.

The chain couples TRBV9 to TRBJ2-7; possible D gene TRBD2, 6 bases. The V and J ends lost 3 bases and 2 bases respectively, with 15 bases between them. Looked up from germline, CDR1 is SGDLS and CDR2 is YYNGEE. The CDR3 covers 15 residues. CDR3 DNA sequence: TGTGCCAGCAGCGAGGGGTCGGGAGTCACCTACGAGCAGTACTTC. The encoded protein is CASSEGSGVTYEQYF. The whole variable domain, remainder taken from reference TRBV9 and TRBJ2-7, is DSGVTQTPKHLITATGQRVTLRCSPRSGDLSVYWYQQSLDQGLQFLIQYYNGEERAKGNILERFSAQQFPDLHSELNLSSLELGDSALYFCASSEGSGVTYEQYFGPGTRLTVT.

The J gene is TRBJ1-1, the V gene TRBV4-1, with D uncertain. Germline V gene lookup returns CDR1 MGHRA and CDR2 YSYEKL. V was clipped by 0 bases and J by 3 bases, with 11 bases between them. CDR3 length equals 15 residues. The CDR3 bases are TGCGCCAGCAGCCAAGAGAACCGGAGGGACACTGAAGCTTTCTTT. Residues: CASSQENRRDTEAFF.

DNA of the CDR3: TGTGCCAGCGGCTTCCAAGAGACCCAGTACTTC. Its translation is CASGFQETQYF. The chain employs TRBV2 and TRBJ2-5; D gene unclear. Trimming shortened V by 8 bases and J by 1 base, and 5 bases separated the two germline ends. The germline CDR1 and CDR2 sequences are SNHLY and FYNNEI. The CDR3 covers 11 residues.